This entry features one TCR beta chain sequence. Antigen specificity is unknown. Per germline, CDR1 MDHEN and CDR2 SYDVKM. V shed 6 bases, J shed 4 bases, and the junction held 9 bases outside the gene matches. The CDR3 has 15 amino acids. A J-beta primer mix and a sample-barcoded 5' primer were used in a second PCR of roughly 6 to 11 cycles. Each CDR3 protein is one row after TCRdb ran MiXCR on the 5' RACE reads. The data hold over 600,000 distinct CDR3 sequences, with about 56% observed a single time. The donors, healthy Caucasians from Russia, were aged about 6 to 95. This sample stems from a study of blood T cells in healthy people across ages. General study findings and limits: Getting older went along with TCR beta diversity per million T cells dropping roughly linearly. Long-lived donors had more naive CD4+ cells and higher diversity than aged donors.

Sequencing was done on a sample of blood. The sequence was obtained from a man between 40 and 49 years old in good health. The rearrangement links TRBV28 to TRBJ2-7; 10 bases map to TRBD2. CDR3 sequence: CASRSTSGDLYEQYF. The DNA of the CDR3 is TGTGCCAGCAGATCAACTAGCGGGGATCTTTACGAGCAGTACTTC. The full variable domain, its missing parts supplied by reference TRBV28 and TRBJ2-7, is DVKVTQSSRYLVKRTGEKVFLECVQDMDHENMFWYRQDPGLGLRLIYFSYDVKMKEKGDIPEGYSVSREKKERFSLILESASTNQTSMYLCASRSTSGDLYEQYFGPGTRLTVT.